The rows below give T cell receptor beta chains drawn from one sample of a study of T-cell memory formation after mild COVID-19. MiXCR, run by TCRdb on the 5' RACE reads, gives a single entry per CDR3 protein. The sample shows approximately 290,000 distinct CDR3 sequences, 15% to 20% of them seen only once. Source material: PBMCs or a T cell subset sorted from them (not recorded which). The receptor source for this set is a man aged 18 to 30 who had mild COVID-19 (a few samples of this study predate the infection). Cell type and time point are not known. Both conserved end residues are part of each CDR3. The D gene is left open where the match is weak. The size field is filled for only some rows; it gives once, few, many or a size class.

CDR3 DNA | CDR3 protein | D gene | V gene | clone size | J gene
TGTGCCCCCGCGAATCCCGAGGAAGATACGCAGTATTTT | CAPANPEEDTQYF | NA | TRBV27 | many | TRBJ2-3
TGCGCCAGCAGCCATCTGGACGGAGAAAAACTGTTTTTT | CASSHLDGEKLFF | NA | TRBV4-3 | few | TRBJ1-4
TGCGCCAGCAGCTTGTACGGTGGTCAGCAGCCCCAGCATTTT | CASSLYGGQQPQHF | NA | TRBV5-1 | many | TRBJ1-5
TGCAGTGCTAGGACAGGGGGCAGTGAGAATGAAAAACTGTTTTTT | CSARTGGSENEKLFF | TRBD1 | TRBV20-1 | NA | TRBJ1-4
TGCGCCAGCAGCTTCGGACAGGGGGCAGGTGATACGCAGTATTTT | CASSFGQGAGDTQYF | TRBD1 | TRBV5-1 | many | TRBJ2-3
TGCGCCAGCAGCCAAGAAAATTTAGCGGGGTCGCTCACAGATACGCAGTATTTT | CASSQENLAGSLTDTQYF | TRBD2 | TRBV4-1 | few | TRBJ2-3
TGTGCCAGCAGTCGTCAGGAGAATCAGCCCCAGCATTTT | CASSRQENQPQHF | NA | TRBV12-3/TRBV12-4 | NA | TRBJ1-5
TGTGCCAGCAGTGACTCGGAGGGGGCCGGTGGCTACACCTTC | CASSDSEGAGGYTF | TRBD1 | TRBV6-4 | many | TRBJ1-2
TGCGCCAGCCGCTGGGCCGGGATGGCAGATACGCAGTATTTT | CASRWAGMADTQYF | NA | TRBV5-1 | few | TRBJ2-3
TGTGCCAGCAGTGTTGGGAATTATAATTCACCCCTCCACTTT | CASSVGNYNSPLHF | NA | TRBV2 | NA | TRBJ1-6
TGTGCCAGCAGTGCTTTGAACTATGGCTACACCTTC | CASSALNYGYTF | NA | TRBV6-4 | few | TRBJ1-2
TGCGCCAGCAGCCAAGACAGGGGTCGTAATTCACCCCTCCACTTT | CASSQDRGRNSPLHF | NA | TRBV4-3 | many | TRBJ1-6
TGTGCCAGCAGCTTCGTTGGGGTGTCGTTCTTT | CASSFVGVSFF | NA | TRBV11-2 | few | TRBJ1-1
TGCGCCAGCAGCTTGGAAGTTGGTACAGATACGCAGTATTTT | CASSLEVGTDTQYF | NA | TRBV5-1 | NA | TRBJ2-3
TGTGCCAGCTTTGTAGGGGAGGGAACTGAGCAGTTCTTC | CASFVGEGTEQFF | TRBD2 | TRBV6-5 | few | TRBJ2-1
TGCAGTGCTCCTGGCGGTGGTAGGAAGATCTTC | CSAPGGGRKIF | NA | TRBV20-1 | few | TRBJ2-1
TGTGCCAGCAGTTACTCCCCTCAGGGCACTGAAGCTTTCTTT | CASSYSPQGTEAFF | NA | TRBV6-2/TRBV6-3 | few | TRBJ1-1